The subject of this entry is one T cell receptor beta chain. Its antigen is unknown. The sample belongs to a study of cytomegalovirus exposure and HLA in healthy donors. Study overall: About 85 million unique TCRs from HLA-typed donors were held in an early release of data. Study-wide results and limits: A later analysis linked 15,000 to 20,000 TCR beta sequences to HLA alleles at 0.05 false discovery rate. Researchers catalogued over 150 TCR beta chains as cytomegalovirus-associated. Earlier findings revealed that most TCR beta V segments proved productive either about 87% or about 30% of the time.

The CDR3 is 18 amino acids. Germline V gene data show CDR1 as SGHRS and CDR2 as YFSETQ. Trimming removed 3 bases from V and 5 bases from J; junction bases left unmatched: 8. Primers for the PCR totalled 60 Vbeta and 13 Jbeta. Only in-frame clones appear in the TCRdb table, and some are missing; sequencing was by immunoSEQ multiplex PCR. Of under 130,000 clones in the sample, around 76% are singletons; the top ten hold more than 6.5%. Source material: PBMCs. The TCR comes from a man aged 40-49 years in good health and CMV-seropositive. The chain joins TRBV5-1 to TRBJ2-1; 16 nucleotides match TRBD2. CDR3 DNA sequence: TGCGCCAGCAGCTCCACCGGGACTAGCGGGAGGGGCCACAATGAGCAGTTCTTC. It specifies CASSSTGTSGRGHNEQFF.